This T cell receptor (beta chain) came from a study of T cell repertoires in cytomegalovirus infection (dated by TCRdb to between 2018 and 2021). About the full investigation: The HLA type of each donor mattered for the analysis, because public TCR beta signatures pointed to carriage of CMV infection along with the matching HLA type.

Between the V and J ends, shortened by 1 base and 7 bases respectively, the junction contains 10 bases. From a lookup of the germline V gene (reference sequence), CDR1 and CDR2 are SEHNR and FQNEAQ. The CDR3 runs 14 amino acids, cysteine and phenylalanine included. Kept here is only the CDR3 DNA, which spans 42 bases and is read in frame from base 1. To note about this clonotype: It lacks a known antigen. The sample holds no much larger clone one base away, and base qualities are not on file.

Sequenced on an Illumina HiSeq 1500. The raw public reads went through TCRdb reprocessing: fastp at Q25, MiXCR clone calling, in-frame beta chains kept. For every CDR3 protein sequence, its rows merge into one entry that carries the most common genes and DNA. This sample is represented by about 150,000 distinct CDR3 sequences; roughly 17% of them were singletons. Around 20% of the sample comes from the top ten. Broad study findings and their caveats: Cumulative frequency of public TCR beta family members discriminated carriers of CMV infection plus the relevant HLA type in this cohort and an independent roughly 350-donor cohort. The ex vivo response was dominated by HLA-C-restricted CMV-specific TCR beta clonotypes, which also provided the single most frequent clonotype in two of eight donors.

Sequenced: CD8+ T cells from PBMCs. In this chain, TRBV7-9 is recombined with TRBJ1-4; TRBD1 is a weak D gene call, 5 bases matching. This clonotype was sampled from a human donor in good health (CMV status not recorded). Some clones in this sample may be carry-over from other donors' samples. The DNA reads TGTGCCAGCAGCTTAGACGAGGGGCGTGAAAAACTGTTTTTT. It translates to CASSLDEGREKLFF.